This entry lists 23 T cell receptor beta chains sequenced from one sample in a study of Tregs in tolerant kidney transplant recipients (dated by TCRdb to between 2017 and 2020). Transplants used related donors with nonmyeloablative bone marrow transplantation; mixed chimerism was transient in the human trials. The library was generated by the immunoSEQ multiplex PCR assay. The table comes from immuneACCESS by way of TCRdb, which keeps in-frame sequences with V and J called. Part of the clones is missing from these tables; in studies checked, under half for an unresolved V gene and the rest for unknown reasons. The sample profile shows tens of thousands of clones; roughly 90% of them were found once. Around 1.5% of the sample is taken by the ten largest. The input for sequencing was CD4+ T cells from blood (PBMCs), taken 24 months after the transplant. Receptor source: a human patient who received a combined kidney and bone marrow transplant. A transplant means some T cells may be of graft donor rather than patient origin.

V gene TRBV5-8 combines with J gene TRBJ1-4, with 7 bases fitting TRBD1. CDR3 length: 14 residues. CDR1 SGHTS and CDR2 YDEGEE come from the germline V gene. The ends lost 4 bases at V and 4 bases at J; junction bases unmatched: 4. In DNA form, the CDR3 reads TGTGCCAGCAGCCAAGGGACAGTTAATGAAAAACTGTTTTTT. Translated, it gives CASSQGTVNEKLFF. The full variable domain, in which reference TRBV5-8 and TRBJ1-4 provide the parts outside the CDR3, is EAGVTQSPTHLIKTRGQQATLRCSPISGHTSVYWYQQALGLGLQFLLWYDEGEERNRGNFPPRFSGRQFPNYSSELNVNALELEDSALYLCASSQGTVNEKLFFGSGTQLSVL.

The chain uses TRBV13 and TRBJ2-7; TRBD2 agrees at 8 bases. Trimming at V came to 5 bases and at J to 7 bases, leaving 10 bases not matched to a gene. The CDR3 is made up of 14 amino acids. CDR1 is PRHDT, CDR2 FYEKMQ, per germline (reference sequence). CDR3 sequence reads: CASSPPSGLGEQYF. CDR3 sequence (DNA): TGTGCCAGCAGCCCACCTAGCGGGCTGGGGGAGCAGTACTTC.

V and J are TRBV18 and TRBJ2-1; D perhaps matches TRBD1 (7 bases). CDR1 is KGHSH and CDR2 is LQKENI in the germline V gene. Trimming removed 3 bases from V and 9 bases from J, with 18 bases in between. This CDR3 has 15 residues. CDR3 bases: TGTGCCAGCTCACCTGAGGGGGCCAGGAGGGGTGAGCAGTTCTTC. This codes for CASSPEGARRGEQFF.

The CDR3 bases are TGTGCCACCAGCCTTTCGACAGGGTTTTTGGAGGGCTACACCTTC. Amino acids: CATSLSTGFLEGYTF. The chain joins TRBV15 to TRBJ1-2, with 7 bases aligning to TRBD1. CDR1 and CDR2 from the germline V gene are LNHNV and YYDKDF (reference sequence). The CDR3 is 15 amino acids. Trimming at V came to 5 bases and at J to 8 bases, leaving 14 bases not matched to a gene.

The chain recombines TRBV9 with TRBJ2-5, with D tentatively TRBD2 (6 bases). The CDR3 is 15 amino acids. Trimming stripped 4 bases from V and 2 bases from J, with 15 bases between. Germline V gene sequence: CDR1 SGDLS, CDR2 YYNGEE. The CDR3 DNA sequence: TGTGCCAGCAGCCCACTTAGCGGCACACAAGAGACCCAGTACTTC. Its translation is CASSPLSGTQETQYF.

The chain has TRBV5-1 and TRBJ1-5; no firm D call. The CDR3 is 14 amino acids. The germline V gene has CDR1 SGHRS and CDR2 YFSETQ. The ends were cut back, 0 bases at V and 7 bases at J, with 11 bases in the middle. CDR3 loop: CASSLEPRSQPQHF. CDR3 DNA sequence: TGCGCCAGCAGCTTGGAACCAAGGAGCCAGCCCCAGCATTTT.

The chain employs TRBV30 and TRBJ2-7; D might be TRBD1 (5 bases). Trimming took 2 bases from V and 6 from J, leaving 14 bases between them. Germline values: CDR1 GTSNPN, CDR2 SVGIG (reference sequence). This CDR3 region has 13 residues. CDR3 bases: TGTGCCTGGAGTCGGGCCAGGCAGGGCGAGCAGTACTTC. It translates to CAWSRARQGEQYF.

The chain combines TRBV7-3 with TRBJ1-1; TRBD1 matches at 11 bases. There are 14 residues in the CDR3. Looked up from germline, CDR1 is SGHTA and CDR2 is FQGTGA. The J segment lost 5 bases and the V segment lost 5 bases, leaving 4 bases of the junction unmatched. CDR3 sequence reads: CASSQGQGGTEAFF. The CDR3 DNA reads TGTGCCAGCAGCCAGGGACAGGGGGGAACTGAAGCTTTCTTT.

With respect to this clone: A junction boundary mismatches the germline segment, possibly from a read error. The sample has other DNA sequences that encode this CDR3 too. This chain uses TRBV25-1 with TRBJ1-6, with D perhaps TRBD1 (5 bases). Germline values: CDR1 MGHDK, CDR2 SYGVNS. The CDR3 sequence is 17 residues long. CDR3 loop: CASSEYRRGSNNSPLHF. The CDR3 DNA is TGTGCCAGCAGTGAATATAGGCGGGGGTCAAATAATTCCCCCCTCCACTTT.

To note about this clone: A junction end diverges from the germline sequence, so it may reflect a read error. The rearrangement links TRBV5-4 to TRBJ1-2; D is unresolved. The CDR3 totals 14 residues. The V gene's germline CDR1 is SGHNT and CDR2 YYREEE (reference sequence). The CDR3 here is CAGSPFQLRGGYTF. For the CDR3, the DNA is TGTGCCGGCAGCCCTTTCCAATTGCGCGGTGGCTACACCTTC.

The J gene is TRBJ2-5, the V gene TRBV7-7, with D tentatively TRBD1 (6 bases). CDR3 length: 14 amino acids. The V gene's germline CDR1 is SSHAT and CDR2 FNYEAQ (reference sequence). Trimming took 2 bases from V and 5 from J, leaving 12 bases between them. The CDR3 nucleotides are TGTGCCAGCAGCTTATCAGGGGCGTGGGAGACCCAGTACTTC. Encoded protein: CASSLSGAWETQYF.

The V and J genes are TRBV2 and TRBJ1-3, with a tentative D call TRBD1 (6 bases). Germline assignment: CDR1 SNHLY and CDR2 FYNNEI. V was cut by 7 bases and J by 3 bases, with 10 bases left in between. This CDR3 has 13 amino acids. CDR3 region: CASTGDVGNTIYF. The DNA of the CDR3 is TGTGCCAGCACAGGGGACGTTGGAAACACCATATATTTT.

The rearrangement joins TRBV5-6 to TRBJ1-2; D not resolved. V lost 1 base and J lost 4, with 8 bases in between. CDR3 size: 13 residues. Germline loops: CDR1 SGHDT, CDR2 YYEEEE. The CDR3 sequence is CASSLSQAYGYTF. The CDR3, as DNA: TGTGCCAGCAGCTTGTCTCAGGCCTATGGCTACACCTTC.

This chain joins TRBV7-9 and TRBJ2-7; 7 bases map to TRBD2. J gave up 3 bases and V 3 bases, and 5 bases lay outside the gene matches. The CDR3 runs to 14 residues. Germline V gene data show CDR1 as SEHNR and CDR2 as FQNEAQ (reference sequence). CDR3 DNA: TGTGCCAGCAGCTTCCGGACGGGGGGCTACGAGCAGTACTTC. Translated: CASSFRTGGYEQYF.

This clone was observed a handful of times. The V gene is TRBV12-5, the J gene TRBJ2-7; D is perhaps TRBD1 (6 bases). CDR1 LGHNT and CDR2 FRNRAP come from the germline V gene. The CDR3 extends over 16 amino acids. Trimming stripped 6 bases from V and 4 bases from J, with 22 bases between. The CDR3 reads CASGPVFSTGSYEQYF. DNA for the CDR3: TGTGCTAGTGGGCCCGTTTTTAGTACAGGGTCGTACGAGCAGTACTTC.

CDR3 loop: CSVDVRQGKFAGPYNEQFF. DNA for the CDR3: TGCAGCGTTGATGTGAGACAGGGAAAATTTGCGGGCCCCTACAATGAGCAGTTCTTC. The rearrangement links TRBV29-1 to TRBJ2-1, with 7 bases lining up with TRBD1. V lost 3 bases and J lost 2; bases outside the gene matches: 19. The germline V gene encodes CDR1 SQVTM and CDR2 ANQGSEA. CDR3 length: 19 residues.

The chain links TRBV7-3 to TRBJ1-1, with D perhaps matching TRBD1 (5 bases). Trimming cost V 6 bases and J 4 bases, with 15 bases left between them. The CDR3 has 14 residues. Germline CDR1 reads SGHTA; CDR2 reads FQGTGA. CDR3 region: CASSLWGDRTEAFF. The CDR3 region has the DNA TGTGCCAGCAGTTTATGGGGGGACCGCACTGAAGCTTTCTTT.

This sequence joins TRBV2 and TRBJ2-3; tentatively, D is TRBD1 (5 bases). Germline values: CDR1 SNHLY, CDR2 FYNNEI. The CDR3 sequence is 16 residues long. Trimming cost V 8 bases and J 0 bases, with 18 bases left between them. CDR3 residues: CASHGRGEFSTDTQYF. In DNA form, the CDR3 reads TGTGCCAGCCACGGAAGGGGCGAATTTAGCACAGATACGCAGTATTTT.

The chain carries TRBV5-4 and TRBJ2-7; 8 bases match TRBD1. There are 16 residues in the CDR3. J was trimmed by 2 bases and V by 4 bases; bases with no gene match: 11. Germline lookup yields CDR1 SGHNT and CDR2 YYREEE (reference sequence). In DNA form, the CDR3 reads TGTGCCAGCAGCCCGACGCAGGACAGGGCACCCTACGAGCAGTACTTC. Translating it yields CASSPTQDRAPYEQYF.

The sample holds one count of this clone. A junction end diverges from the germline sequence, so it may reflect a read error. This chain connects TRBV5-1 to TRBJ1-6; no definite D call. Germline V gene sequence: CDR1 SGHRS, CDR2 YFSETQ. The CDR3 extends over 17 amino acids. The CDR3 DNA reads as TGCGCCAGCAGCTTGGACCCAATAAGCTCCTATAATTCCCCCCTCCACTTT. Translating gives CASSLDPISSYNSPLHF.

The CDR3 region is CASSRGTSGYEQYF. The CDR3 DNA follows: TGTGCCAGCAGCCGCGGGACTAGCGGATACGAGCAGTACTTC. The chain links TRBV6-5 to TRBJ2-7, with TRBD2 identical over 11 bases. The CDR3 sequence is 14 residues long. Trimming removed 6 bases from V and 4 bases from J; junction bases left unmatched: 5. The germline gives CDR1 MNHEY, CDR2 SVGAGI.

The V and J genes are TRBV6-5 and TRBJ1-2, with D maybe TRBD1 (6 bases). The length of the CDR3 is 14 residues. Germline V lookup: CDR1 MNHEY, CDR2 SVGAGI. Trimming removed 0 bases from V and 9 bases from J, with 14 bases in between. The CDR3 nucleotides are TGTGCCAGCAGTTACTCCGGAAGCCAGGGGAGCTACACCTTC. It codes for CASSYSGSQGSYTF.

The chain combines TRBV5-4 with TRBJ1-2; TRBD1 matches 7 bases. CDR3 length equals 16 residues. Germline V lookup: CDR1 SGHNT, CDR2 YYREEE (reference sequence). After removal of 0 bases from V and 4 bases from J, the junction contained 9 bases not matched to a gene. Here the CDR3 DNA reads TGTGCCAGCAGCTTGGCACTGAGGGGGCGAATCTATGGCTACACCTTC. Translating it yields CASSLALRGRIYGYTF.